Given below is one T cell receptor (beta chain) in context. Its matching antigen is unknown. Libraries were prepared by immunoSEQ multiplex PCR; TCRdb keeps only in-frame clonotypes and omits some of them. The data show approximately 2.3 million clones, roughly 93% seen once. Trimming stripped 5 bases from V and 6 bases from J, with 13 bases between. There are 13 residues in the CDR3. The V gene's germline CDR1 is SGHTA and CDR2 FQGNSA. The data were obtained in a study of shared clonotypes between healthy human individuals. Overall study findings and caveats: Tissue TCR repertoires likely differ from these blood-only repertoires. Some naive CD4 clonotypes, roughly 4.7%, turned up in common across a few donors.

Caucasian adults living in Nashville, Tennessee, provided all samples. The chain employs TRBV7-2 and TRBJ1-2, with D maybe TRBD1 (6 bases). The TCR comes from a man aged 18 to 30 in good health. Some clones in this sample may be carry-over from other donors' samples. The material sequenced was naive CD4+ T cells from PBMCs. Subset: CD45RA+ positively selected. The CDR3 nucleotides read TGTGCCAGCAGCCCCTACGGGGGCGATGGCTACACCTTC. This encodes CASSPYGGDGYTF.